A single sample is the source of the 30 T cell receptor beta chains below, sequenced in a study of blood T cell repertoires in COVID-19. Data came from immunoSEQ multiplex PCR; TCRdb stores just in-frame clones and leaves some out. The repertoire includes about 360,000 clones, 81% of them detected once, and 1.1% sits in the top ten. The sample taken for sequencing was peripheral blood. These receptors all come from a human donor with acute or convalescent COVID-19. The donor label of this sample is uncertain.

The CDR3 region has the DNA TGTGCCAGCAGCCTTTATGGAGGAGTGGTGGACATTCAGTACTTC. Its protein is CASSLYGGVVDIQYF. The chain has TRBV3-1 (or the pseudogene TRBV3-2) and TRBJ2-4, with TRBD2 as a possible D gene (5 bases). The V end lost 4 bases, the J end lost 8 bases, and 18 bases lay between the germline ends. CDR1 LGHDT and CDR2 YNNKEL come from the germline V gene (reference sequence). The CDR3 consists of 15 residues.

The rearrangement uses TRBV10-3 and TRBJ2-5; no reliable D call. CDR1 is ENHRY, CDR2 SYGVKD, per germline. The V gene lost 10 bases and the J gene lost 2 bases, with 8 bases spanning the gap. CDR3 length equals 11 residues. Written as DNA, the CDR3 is TGTGCCACACAGCAACAAGAGACCCAGTACTTC. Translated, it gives CATQQQETQYF.

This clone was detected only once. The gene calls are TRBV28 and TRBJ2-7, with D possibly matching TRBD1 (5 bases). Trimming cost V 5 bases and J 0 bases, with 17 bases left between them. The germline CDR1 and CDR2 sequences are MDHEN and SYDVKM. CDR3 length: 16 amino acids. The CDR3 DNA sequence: TGTGCCAGCAGTACCCAGGGCGGCCTCTACTCCTACGAGCAGTACTTC. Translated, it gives CASSTQGGLYSYEQYF.

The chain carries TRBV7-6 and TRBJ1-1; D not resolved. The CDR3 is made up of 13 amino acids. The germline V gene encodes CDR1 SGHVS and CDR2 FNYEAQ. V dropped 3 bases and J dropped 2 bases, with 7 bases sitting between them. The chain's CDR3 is CASSFLPNTEAFF. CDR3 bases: TGTGCCAGCAGCTTCCTACCAAACACTGAAGCTTTCTTT.

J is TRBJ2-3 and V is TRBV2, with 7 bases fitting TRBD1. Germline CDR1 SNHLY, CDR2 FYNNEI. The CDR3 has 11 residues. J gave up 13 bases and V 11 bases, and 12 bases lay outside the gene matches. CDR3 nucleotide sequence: TGTGCCTGTTCAGTCGGGACAGCGGAGTATTTT. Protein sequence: CACSVGTAEYF. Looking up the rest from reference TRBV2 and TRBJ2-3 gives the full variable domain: EPEVTQTPSHQVTQMGQEVILRCVPISNHLYFYWYRQILGQKVEFLVSFYNNEISEKSEIFDDQFSVERPDGSNFTLKIRSTKLEDSAMYFCACSVGTAEYFGPGTRLTVL.

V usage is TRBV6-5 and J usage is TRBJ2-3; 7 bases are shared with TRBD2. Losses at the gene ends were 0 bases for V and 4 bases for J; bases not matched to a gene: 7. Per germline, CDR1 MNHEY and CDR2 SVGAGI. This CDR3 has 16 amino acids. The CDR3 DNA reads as TGTGCCAGCAGTTACTCGACTAGCAGTTGGGCAGATACGCAGTATTTT. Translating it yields CASSYSTSSWADTQYF.

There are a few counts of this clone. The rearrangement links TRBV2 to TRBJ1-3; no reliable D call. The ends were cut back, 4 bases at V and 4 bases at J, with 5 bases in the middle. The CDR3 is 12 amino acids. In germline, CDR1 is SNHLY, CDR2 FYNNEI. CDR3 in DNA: TGTGCCAGCAGTGGAGGGGGAAACACCATATATTTT. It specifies CASSGGGNTIYF.

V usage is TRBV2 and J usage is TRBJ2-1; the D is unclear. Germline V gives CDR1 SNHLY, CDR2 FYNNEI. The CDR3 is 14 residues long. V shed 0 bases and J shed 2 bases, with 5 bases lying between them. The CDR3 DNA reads TGTGCCAGCAGTGAAGCGCAGGCCTACAATGAGCAGTTCTTC. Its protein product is CASSEAQAYNEQFF.

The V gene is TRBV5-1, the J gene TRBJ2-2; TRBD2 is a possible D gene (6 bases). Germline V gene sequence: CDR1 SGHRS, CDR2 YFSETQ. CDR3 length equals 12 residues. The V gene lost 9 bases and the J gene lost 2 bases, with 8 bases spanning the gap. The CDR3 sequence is CATRDNTGELFF. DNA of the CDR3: TGCGCCACGCGGGACAACACCGGGGAGCTGTTTTTT. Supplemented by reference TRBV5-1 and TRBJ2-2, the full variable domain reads KAGVTQTPRYLIKTRGQQVTLSCSPISGHRSVSWYQQTPGQGLQFLFEYFSETQRNKGNFPGRFSGRQFSNSRSEMNVSTLELGDSALYLCATRDNTGELFFGEGSRLTVL.

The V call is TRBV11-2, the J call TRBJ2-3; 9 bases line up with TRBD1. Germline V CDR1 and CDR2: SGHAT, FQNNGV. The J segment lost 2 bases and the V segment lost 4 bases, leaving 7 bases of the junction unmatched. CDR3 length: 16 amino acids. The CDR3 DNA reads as TGTGCCAGCAGCTCCGTCCGGGACAGGGACACAGATACGCAGTATTTT. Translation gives CASSSVRDRDTDTQYF.

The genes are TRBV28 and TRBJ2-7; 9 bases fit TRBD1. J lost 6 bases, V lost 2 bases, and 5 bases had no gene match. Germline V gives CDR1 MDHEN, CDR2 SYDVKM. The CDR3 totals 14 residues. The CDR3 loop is CASSLRDRVREQYF. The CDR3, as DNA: TGTGCCAGCAGTTTAAGGGACAGGGTTCGCGAGCAGTACTTC. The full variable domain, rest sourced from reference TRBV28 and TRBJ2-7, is DVKVTQSSRYLVKRTGEKVFLECVQDMDHENMFWYRQDPGLGLRLIYFSYDVKMKEKGDIPEGYSVSREKKERFSLILESASTNQTSMYLCASSLRDRVREQYFGPGTRLTVT.

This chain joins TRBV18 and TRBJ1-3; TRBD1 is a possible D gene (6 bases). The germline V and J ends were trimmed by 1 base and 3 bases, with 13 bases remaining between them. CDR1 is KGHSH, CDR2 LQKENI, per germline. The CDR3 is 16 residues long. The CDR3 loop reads CASSPRQGRVGNTIYF. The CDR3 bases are TGTGCCAGCTCACCACGTCAGGGGCGCGTTGGAAACACCATATATTTT.

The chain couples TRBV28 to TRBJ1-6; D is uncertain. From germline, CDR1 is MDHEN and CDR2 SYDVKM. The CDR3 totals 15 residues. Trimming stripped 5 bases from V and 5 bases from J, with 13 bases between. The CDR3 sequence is CASSLPTGNNSPLHF. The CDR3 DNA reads TGTGCCAGCAGTCTCCCGACGGGAAATAATTCACCCCTCCACTTT.

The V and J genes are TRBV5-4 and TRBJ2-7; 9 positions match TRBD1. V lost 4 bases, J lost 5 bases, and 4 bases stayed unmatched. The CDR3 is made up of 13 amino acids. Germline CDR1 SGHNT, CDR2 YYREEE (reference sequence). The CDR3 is CASSRDRADEQYF. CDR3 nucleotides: TGTGCCAGCAGCCGGGACAGGGCTGACGAGCAGTACTTC.

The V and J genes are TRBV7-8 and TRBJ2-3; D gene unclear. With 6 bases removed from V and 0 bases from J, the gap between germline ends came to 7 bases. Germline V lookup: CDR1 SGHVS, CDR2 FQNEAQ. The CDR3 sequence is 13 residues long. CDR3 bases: TGTGCCAGCAGATGGGCTAGCACAGATACGCAGTATTTT. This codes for CASRWASTDTQYF.

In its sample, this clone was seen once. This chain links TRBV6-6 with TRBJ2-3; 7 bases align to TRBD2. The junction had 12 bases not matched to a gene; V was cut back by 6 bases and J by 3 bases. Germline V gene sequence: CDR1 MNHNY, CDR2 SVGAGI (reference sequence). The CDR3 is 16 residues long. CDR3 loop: CASSPTHGRSTDTQYF. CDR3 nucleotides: TGTGCCAGCAGCCCAACTCACGGGAGGAGTACAGATACGCAGTATTTT.

The CDR3 coding sequence is TGTGCCAGCAGCCAAGGGCAGGGGGAGGTCACTGAAGCTTTCTTT. This sequence encodes CASSQGQGEVTEAFF. The chain links TRBV4-2 to TRBJ1-1, with TRBD1 matching over 7 bases. The CDR3 has 15 residues. Trimming removed 1 base from V and 4 bases from J; junction bases left unmatched: 6. The V gene's germline CDR1 is LGHNA and CDR2 YNFKEQ.

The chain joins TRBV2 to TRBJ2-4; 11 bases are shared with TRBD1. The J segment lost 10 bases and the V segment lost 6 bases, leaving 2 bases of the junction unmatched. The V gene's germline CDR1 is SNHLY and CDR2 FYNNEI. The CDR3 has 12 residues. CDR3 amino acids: CASSGTGGIQYF. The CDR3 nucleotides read TGTGCCAGCAGCGGGACAGGGGGAATTCAGTACTTC.

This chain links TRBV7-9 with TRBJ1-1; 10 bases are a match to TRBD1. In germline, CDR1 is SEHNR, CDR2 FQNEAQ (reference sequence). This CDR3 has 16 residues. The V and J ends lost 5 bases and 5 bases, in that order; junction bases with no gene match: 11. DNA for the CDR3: TGTGCCAGCAGCCAAGCCGACAGGGGGCGCGGAACTGAAGCTTTCTTT. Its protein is CASSQADRGRGTEAFF.

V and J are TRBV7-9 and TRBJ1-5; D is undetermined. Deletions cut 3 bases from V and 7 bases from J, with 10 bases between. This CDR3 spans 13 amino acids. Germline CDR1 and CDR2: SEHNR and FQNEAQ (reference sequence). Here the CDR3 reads CASSFDRGQPQHF. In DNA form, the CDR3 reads TGTGCCAGCAGCTTTGATCGGGGACAGCCCCAGCATTTT.

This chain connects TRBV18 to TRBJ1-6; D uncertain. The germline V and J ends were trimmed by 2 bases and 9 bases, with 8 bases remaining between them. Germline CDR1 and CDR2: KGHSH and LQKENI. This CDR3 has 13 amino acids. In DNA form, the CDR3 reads TGTGCCAGCTCACCATATGAGGGTTCACCCCTCCACTTT. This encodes CASSPYEGSPLHF.

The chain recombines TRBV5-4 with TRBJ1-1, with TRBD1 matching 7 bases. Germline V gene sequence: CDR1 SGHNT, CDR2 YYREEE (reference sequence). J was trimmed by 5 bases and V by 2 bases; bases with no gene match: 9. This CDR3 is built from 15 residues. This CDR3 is CASSFQQGRSTEAFF. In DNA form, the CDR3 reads TGTGCCAGCAGCTTTCAACAGGGGAGATCAACTGAAGCTTTCTTT.

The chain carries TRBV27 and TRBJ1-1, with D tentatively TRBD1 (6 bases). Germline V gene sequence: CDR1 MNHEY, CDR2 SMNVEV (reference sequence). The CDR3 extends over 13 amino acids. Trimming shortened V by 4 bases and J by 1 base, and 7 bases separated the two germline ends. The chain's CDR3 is CASSWGRNTEAFF. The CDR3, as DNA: TGTGCCAGCAGTTGGGGGCGGAACACTGAAGCTTTCTTT.

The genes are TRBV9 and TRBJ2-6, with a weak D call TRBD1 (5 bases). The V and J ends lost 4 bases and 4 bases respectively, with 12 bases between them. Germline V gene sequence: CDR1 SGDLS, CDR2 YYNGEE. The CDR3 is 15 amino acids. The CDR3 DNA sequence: TGTGCCAGCAGCACCCTGACAGAGGGGGCCAACGTCCTGACTTTC. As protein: CASSTLTEGANVLTF.

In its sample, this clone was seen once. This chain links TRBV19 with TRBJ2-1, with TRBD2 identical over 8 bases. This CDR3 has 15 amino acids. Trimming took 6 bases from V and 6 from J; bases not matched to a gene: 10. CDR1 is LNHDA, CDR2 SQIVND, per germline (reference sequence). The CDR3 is CASRTRGGAGNEQFF. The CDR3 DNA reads TGTGCCAGTAGGACCCGGGGGGGGGCCGGCAATGAGCAGTTCTTC.

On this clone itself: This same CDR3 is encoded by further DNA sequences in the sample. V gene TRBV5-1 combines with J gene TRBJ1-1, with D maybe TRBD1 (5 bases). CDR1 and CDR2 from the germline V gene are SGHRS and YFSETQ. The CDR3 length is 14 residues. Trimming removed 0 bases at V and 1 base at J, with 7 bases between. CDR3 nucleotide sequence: TGCGCCAGCAGCTTGGGACAGCCGAACACTGAAGCTTTCTTT. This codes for CASSLGQPNTEAFF.

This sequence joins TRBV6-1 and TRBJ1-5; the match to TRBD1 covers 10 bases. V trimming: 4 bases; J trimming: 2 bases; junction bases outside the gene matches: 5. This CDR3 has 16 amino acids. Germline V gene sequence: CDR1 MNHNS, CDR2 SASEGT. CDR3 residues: CASSATGGHGNQPQHF. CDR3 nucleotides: TGTGCCAGCAGTGCGACAGGGGGCCATGGCAATCAGCCCCAGCATTTT.

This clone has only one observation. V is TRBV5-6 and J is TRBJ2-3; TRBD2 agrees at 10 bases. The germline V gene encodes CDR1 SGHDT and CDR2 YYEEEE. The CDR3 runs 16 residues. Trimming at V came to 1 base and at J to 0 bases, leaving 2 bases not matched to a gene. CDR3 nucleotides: TGTGCCAGCAGCTTGACTAGCGGGACTAGCACAGATACGCAGTATTTT. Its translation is CASSLTSGTSTDTQYF.

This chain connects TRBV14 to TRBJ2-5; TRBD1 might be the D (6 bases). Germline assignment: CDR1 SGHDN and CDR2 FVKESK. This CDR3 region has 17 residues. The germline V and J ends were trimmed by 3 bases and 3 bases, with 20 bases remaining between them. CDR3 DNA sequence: TGTGCCAGCAGCCACCTTACAGGGCACGAACCCAAAGAGACCCAGTACTTC. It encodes CASSHLTGHEPKETQYF.

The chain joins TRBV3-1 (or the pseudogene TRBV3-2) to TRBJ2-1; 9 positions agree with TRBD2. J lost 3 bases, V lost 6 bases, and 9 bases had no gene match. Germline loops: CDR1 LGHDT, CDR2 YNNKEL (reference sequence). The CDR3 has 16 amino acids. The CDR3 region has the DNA TGTGCCAGCAGAGCCGGGACTAGCCACATCTACAATGAGCAGTTCTTC. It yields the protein CASRAGTSHIYNEQFF.